Following are 23 T cell receptor beta chains from one sample sequenced in a study of OX40 agonist ivuxolimab in advanced cancers. Clones were sequenced by immunoSEQ multiplex PCR, and TCRdb holds only the in-frame ones, with some missing. The sample has 90,000 to 100,000 clones, roughly 90% seen once; the top ten hold around 0.16%. Sequenced material: CD4+ or CD8+ T cells sorted from blood, taken in a trial of the OX40 agonist ivuxolimab. These receptors were taken from an adult with an advanced solid tumor such as melanoma, head and neck, liver or kidney cancer.

V usage is TRBV2 and J usage is TRBJ1-1; 7 nucleotides line up with TRBD1. Germline V gene data show CDR1 as SNHLY and CDR2 as FYNNEI. The CDR3 runs 15 residues. The V gene end was trimmed by 6 bases and the J gene end by 3 bases; junction bases not matched to a gene: 10. The CDR3 loop reads CASRATGAGDTEAFF. DNA for the CDR3: TGTGCCAGCAGGGCAACAGGGGCGGGGGACACTGAAGCTTTCTTT.

The gene calls are TRBV27 and TRBJ2-2; TRBD1 might be the D (5 bases). V lost 6 bases to trimming and J lost 0 bases, with 11 bases between them. CDR3 length equals 15 residues. The germline V gene encodes CDR1 MNHEY and CDR2 SMNVEV (reference sequence). The CDR3 DNA reads as TGTGCCAGCAGCGTAACAGGTTCGAACACCGGGGAGCTGTTTTTT. This encodes CASSVTGSNTGELFF.

The rearrangement uses TRBV2 and TRBJ2-1; 10 bases align to TRBD2. In germline, CDR1 is SNHLY, CDR2 FYNNEI. This CDR3 spans 16 amino acids. V trimming: 5 bases; J trimming: 6 bases; junction bases outside the gene matches: 10. The CDR3 DNA reads as TGTGCCAGCAGTACTAGCGGGACCAGGGGCTTCAATGAGCAGTTCTTC. Amino acids: CASSTSGTRGFNEQFF.

The chain carries TRBV10-2 and TRBJ2-7; D uncertain. V was clipped by 1 base and J by 2 bases, with 21 bases between them. Germline CDR1 is WSHSY and CDR2 is SAAADI. The CDR3 runs 18 residues. The CDR3 sequence: CASSEFGGWGSATYEQYF. Here the CDR3 DNA reads TGCGCCAGCAGTGAGTTTGGTGGGTGGGGATCTGCGACCTACGAGCAGTACTTC.

The chain is built from TRBV5-1 and TRBJ2-5; 11 bases are a match to TRBD1. The J call may be wrong; the DNA end is better matched by TRBJ2-7. This CDR3 is 16 amino acids long. Germline CDR1 is SGHRS and CDR2 is YFSETQ. CDR3 sequence reads: CASSMGQGGTPYEQYF. CDR3 DNA sequence: TGCGCCAGCAGCATGGGACAGGGGGGGACCCCCTACGAGCAGTACTTC.

The V call is TRBV5-1, the J call TRBJ2-5, with TRBD1 matching over 12 bases. The CDR3 is 16 amino acids. J was trimmed by 7 bases and V by 3 bases; bases with no gene match: 10. The germline V gene encodes CDR1 SGHRS and CDR2 YFSETQ. The CDR3 sequence: CASSSRDRGRAGTQYF. In DNA form, the CDR3 reads TGCGCCAGCAGCTCCCGGGACAGGGGGCGCGCGGGGACCCAGTACTTC.

V gene TRBV7-3 combines with J gene TRBJ1-1; D possibly corresponds to TRBD1 (5 bases). The V end was cut by 0 bases, the J end by 4 bases, with 18 bases between. The CDR3 consists of 17 residues. Germline V gene sequence: CDR1 SGHTA, CDR2 FQGTGA. DNA of the CDR3: TGTGCCAGCAGCTTAACGGGACGAGGCGGCGGGTCCACTGAAGCTTTCTTT. Protein product: CASSLTGRGGGSTEAFF.

The CDR3 bases are TGCGCCAGCAGCCCGGATATAGGGAGGAACACTGAAGCTTTCTTT. Encoded protein: CASSPDIGRNTEAFF. The V call is TRBV5-1, the J call TRBJ1-1; unclear D gene. Per germline, CDR1 SGHRS and CDR2 YFSETQ. V lost 4 bases, J lost 1 base, and 14 bases lay in between. The CDR3 runs to 15 residues.

The V call is TRBV29-1, the J call TRBJ1-1; D call uncertain. CDR3 size: 14 residues. Trimming left V 6 bases short and J 0 bases short, with 14 bases between. Germline loops: CDR1 SQVTM, CDR2 ANQGSEA. The CDR3 spells CSVREQSMNTEAFF. The CDR3 DNA follows: TGCAGCGTCCGAGAGCAAAGCATGAACACTGAAGCTTTCTTT.

V and J are TRBV29-1 and TRBJ2-1, with TRBD1 identical over 7 bases. Losses at the gene ends were 7 bases for V and 8 bases for J; bases not matched to a gene: 8. There are 12 residues in the CDR3. CDR1 SQVTM and CDR2 ANQGSEA come from the germline V gene. CDR3 amino acids: CSAGQGVDEQFF. DNA for the CDR3: TGCAGCGCGGGTCAGGGGGTTGATGAGCAGTTCTTC.

This clone was picked up one time. The V call is TRBV28, the J call TRBJ2-2; perhaps TRBD1 as D (6 bases). The CDR3 sequence is 15 residues long. Germline-derived CDR1 and CDR2 are MDHEN and SYDVKM. V was clipped by 8 bases and J by 0 bases, with 13 bases between them. The CDR3 sequence is CASAKTGTNTGELFF. The CDR3 nucleotides are TGTGCCAGCGCCAAGACAGGCACGAACACCGGGGAGCTGTTTTTT.

V is TRBV6-1 and J is TRBJ1-1; D is perhaps TRBD1 (5 bases). The CDR3 contains 14 residues. Between the trimmed V and J ends, which lost 8 bases and 4 bases, there was a span of 17 bases. Germline loops: CDR1 MNHNS, CDR2 SASEGT. The CDR3 spells CASAEGGTSTEAFF. DNA of the CDR3: TGTGCCAGCGCTGAAGGTGGGACTAGCACTGAAGCTTTCTTT.

The rearrangement uses TRBV7-8 and TRBJ1-2, with a weak D call TRBD1 (6 bases). Germline V gene data show CDR1 as SGHVS and CDR2 as FQNEAQ. The CDR3 has 15 residues. The V end was cut by 2 bases, the J end by 4 bases, with 14 bases between. The CDR3 here is CASSLSGGSSYGYTF. CDR3 sequence (DNA): TGTGCCAGCAGCTTATCGGGGGGCTCCAGCTATGGCTACACCTTC.

V gene TRBV5-1 combines with J gene TRBJ1-5, with D hard to call. This CDR3 contains 15 residues. Trimming took off 5 bases at V and 2 bases at J, with 14 bases between the two ends. Germline loops: CDR1 SGHRS, CDR2 YFSETQ. The CDR3, as DNA: TGCGCCAGCAGAGTCGGTTTTCAGGGCAATCAGCCCCAGCATTTT. Encoded protein: CASRVGFQGNQPQHF. Full variable domain (rest looked up from reference TRBV5-1 and TRBJ1-5): KAGVTQTPRYLIKTRGQQVTLSCSPISGHRSVSWYQQTPGQGLQFLFEYFSETQRNKGNFPGRFSGRQFSNSRSEMNVSTLELGDSALYLCASRVGFQGNQPQHFGDGTRLSIL.

J is TRBJ2-7 and V is TRBV6-5, with 9 positions matching TRBD1. Germline CDR1 is MNHEY and CDR2 is SVGAGI. Trimming at V came to 5 bases and at J to 1 base, leaving 3 bases not matched to a gene. This CDR3 region has 14 residues. CDR3 sequence reads: CASSHGTGSYEQYF. For the CDR3, the DNA is TGTGCCAGCAGTCACGGGACAGGGTCCTACGAGCAGTACTTC.

The gene calls are TRBV5-5 and TRBJ2-7; TRBD2 matches 8 bases. The germline CDR1 and CDR2 sequences are SGHKS and YYEKEE (reference sequence). This CDR3 has 15 amino acids. With 5 bases clipped from V and 3 bases from J, the junction kept 10 bases outside the gene matches. The CDR3 spells CASRRGGGTYYEQYF. The CDR3 DNA reads TGTGCCAGCAGACGGGGCGGGGGGACTTACTACGAGCAGTACTTC. The full variable domain, rest sourced from reference TRBV5-5 and TRBJ2-7, is DAGVTQSPTHLIKTRGQQVTLRCSPISGHKSVSWYQQVLGQGPQFIFQYYEKEERGRGNFPDRFSARQFPNYSSELNVNALLLGDSALYLCASRRGGGTYYEQYFGPGTRLTVT.

The rearrangement joins TRBV21-1 to TRBJ2-1; TRBD2 is the table's D call, not checked against the DNA. TRBV21-1 is termed a pseudogene. CDR3 length: 14 residues. DNA of the CDR3: TGTGCCAGCAGCACGCGGGACCCCTACAATGAGCAGTTCTTC. Its protein product is CASSTRDPYNEQFF.

V gene TRBV7-8 combines with J gene TRBJ1-2; no reliable D call. CDR3 size: 17 residues. The V end lost 3 bases, the J end lost 1 base, and 18 bases lay between the germline ends. Germline CDR1 reads SGHVS; CDR2 reads FQNEAQ. CDR3 nucleotides: TGTGCCAGCAGCTTTAATACGGCAGGATGGATTAACTATGGCTACACCTTC. This translates into CASSFNTAGWINYGYTF.

The rearrangement uses TRBV9 and TRBJ2-1; D ambiguous. The CDR3 loop spans 12 amino acids. Looked up from germline, CDR1 is SGDLS and CDR2 is YYNGEE. V was trimmed by 3 bases and J by 4 bases, leaving 5 bases between them. CDR3 loop: CASSGVYNEQFF. CDR3 in DNA: TGTGCCAGCAGCGGGGTTTACAATGAGCAGTTCTTC. Supplemented by reference TRBV9 and TRBJ2-1, the full variable domain reads DSGVTQTPKHLITATGQRVTLRCSPRSGDLSVYWYQQSLDQGLQFLIQYYNGEERAKGNILERFSAQQFPDLHSELNLSSLELGDSALYFCASSGVYNEQFFGPGTRLTVL.

The chain has TRBV19 and TRBJ2-1, with 10 bases lining up with TRBD2. The V gene end was trimmed by 6 bases and the J gene end by 2 bases; junction bases not matched to a gene: 10. Germline V CDR1 and CDR2: LNHDA, SQIVND (reference sequence). The CDR3 consists of 17 residues. CDR3 nucleotides: TGTGCCAGTAGGGTTTCTAGCGGGGGAACCACCTACAATGAGCAGTTCTTC. Amino acid sequence: CASRVSSGGTTYNEQFF.

The rearrangement joins TRBV19 to TRBJ2-3, with 8 bases aligning to TRBD1. This CDR3 spans 15 amino acids. The ends lost 6 bases at V and 2 bases at J; junction bases unmatched: 7. Looked up from germline, CDR1 is LNHDA and CDR2 is SQIVND (reference sequence). CDR3 nucleotides: TGTGCCAGTAGCCAGGGGGCGTTGGCCACAGATACGCAGTATTTT. Translation: CASSQGALATDTQYF.

This sequence joins TRBV10-3 and TRBJ2-3, with 10 bases fitting TRBD2. The J segment lost 4 bases and the V segment lost 4 bases, leaving 5 bases of the junction unmatched. Germline V gene sequence: CDR1 ENHRY, CDR2 SYGVKD. This CDR3 contains 15 residues. The CDR3 protein is CAISVGTSVADTQYF. In DNA form, the CDR3 reads TGTGCCATCAGTGTGGGGACTAGCGTCGCAGATACGCAGTATTTT.

The chain links TRBV28 to TRBJ1-2; D gene ambiguous. The CDR3 totals 14 residues. The V gene's germline CDR1 is MDHEN and CDR2 SYDVKM. V gave up 7 bases and J gave up 4 bases, with 16 bases separating them. The CDR3 loop is CASTVIGEVYGYTF. The CDR3 nucleotides are TGTGCCAGCACCGTTATTGGGGAAGTCTATGGCTACACCTTC.